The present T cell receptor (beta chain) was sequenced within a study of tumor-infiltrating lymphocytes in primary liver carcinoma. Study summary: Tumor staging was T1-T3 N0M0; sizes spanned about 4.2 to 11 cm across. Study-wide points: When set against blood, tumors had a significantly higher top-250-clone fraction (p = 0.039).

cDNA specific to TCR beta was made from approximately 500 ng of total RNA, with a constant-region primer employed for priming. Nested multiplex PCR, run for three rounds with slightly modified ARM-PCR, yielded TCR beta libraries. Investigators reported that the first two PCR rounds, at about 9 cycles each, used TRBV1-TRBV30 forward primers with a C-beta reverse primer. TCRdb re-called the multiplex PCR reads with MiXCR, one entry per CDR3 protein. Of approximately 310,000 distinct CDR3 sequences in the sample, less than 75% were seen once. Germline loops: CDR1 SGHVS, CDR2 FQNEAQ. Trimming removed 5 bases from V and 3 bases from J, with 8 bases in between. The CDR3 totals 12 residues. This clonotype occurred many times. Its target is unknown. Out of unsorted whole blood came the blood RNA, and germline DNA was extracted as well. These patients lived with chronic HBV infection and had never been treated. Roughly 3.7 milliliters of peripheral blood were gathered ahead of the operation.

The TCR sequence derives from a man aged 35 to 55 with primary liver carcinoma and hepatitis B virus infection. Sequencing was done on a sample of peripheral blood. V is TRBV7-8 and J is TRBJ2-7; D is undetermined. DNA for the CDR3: TGTGCCAGCAGCCAAGATATCTACGAGCAGTACTTC. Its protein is CASSQDIYEQYF. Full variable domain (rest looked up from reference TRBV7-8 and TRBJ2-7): GAGVSQSPRYKVAKRGQDVALRCDPISGHVSLFWYQQALGQGPEFLTYFQNEAQLDKSGLPSDRFFAERPEGSVSTLKIQRTQQEDSAVYLCASSQDIYEQYFGPGTRLTVT.